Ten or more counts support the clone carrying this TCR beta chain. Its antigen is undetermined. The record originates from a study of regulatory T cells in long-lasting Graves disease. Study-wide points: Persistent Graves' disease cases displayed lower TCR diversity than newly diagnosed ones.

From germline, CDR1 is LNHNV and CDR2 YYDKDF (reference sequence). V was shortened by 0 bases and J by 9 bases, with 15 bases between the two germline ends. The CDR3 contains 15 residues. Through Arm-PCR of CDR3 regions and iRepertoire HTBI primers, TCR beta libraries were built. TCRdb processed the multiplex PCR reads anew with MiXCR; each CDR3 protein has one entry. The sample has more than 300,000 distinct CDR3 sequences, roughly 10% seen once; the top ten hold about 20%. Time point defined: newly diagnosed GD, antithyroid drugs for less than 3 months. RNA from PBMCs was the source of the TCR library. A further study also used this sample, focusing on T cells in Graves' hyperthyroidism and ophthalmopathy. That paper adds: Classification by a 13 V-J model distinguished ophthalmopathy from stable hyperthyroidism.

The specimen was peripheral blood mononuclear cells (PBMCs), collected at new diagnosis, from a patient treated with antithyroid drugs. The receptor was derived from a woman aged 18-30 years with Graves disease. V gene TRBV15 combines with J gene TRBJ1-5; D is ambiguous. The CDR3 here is CATSRDPGFLSPQHF. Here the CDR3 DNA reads TGTGCCACCAGCAGAGATCCGGGGTTTTTGTCGCCCCAGCATTTT. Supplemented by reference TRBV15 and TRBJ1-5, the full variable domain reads DAMVIQNPRYQVTQFGKPVTLSCSQTLNHNVMYWYQQKSSQAPKLLFHYYDKDFNNEADTPDNFQSRRPNTSFCFLDIRSPGLGDTAMYLCATSRDPGFLSPQHFGDGTRLSIL.